This TCR beta chain is from a study of blood T cells in healthy people across ages. Study results and limitations: Age advanced and TCR beta diversity per million T cells fell, roughly linearly.

Individuals who donated were healthy Caucasians from Russia aged roughly 6 to 100. A second PCR, run for 7 to 11 cycles, used a sample-barcoded 5' primer plus a J-beta primer mix. TCRdb independently ran MiXCR on the 5' RACE reads; one entry per CDR3 protein. The sample carries hundreds of thousands of distinct CDR3 sequences, roughly 41% recorded once. Germline V lookup: CDR1 LGHNT, CDR2 FRNRAP. The CDR3 consists of 17 residues. V dropped 5 bases and J dropped 2; count of bases not matched to a gene: 9. Turning to this clonotype: The target antigen is unknown.

The chain carries TRBV12-5 and TRBJ2-7; 13 nucleotides align to TRBD2. Sequencing was done on a sample of blood. The sequence was obtained from an older woman in good health. CDR3 amino acids: CASGTTRLAGGTYEQYF. CDR3 nucleotides: TGTGCTAGTGGTACTACCCGACTAGCGGGGGGAACCTACGAGCAGTACTTC.